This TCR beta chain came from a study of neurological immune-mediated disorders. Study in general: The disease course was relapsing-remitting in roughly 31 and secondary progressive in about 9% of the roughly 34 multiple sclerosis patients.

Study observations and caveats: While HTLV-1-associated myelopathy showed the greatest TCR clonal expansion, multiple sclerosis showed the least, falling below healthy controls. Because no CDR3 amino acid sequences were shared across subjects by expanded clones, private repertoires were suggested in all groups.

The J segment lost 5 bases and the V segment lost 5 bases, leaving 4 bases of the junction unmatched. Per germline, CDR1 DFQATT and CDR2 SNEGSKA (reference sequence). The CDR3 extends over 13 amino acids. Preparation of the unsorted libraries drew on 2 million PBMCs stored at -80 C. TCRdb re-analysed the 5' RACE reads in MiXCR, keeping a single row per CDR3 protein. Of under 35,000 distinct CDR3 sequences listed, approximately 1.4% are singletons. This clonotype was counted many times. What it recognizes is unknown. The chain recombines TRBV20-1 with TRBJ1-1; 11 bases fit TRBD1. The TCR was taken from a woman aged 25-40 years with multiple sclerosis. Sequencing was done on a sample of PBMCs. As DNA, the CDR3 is TGCAGTGCTCCGGGACAGGGGGAGACTGAAGCTTTCTTT. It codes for CSAPGQGETEAFF.